The 16 T cell receptor beta chains in this list originate from one sample, sequenced in a study of spatial heterogeneity in lung cancer. Time point denoted: sample taken at primary tumor resection. Unsorted samples of tumor, nontumor lung or frozen PBMC had their whole RNA sequenced. TCRdb fed the 5' RACE reads into MiXCR, producing one record per CDR3 protein. The sample shows 60,000 to 65,000 distinct CDR3 sequences, 8% to 9% of them seen only once. This specimen was PBMCs, taken at surgery. These receptors were obtained from a female donor with early-stage non-small cell lung cancer.

A few counts support this clonotype. V is TRBV6-5 and J is TRBJ2-1; TRBD1 aligns across 12 bases. Germline values: CDR1 MNHEY, CDR2 SVGAGI. V trimming: 5 bases; J trimming: 7 bases; junction bases outside the gene matches: 6. The length of the CDR3 is 15 residues. The CDR3 region has the DNA TGTGCCAGCAGTCAACCGGGACAGGGGGCAAATGAGCAGTTCTTC. Its translation is CASSQPGQGANEQFF.

This sequence joins TRBV28 and TRBJ2-2; a weak D match, TRBD2 (7 bases). Trimming took 7 bases from V and 6 from J, leaving 15 bases between them. The CDR3 length is 14 residues. From germline, CDR1 is MDHEN and CDR2 SYDVKM. The CDR3 is CASTPWEGAGELFF. The CDR3 nucleotides are TGTGCCAGCACCCCGTGGGAGGGGGCCGGGGAGCTGTTTTTT.

This clonotype was found a few times. This rearrangement joins TRBV2 to TRBJ1-5; TRBD1 is a possible D gene (6 bases). Trimming removed 6 bases from V and 4 bases from J, with 19 bases in between. The CDR3 totals 16 residues. CDR1 is SNHLY and CDR2 is FYNNEI in the germline V gene. The CDR3 here is CASSLGGGSLNQPQHF. The CDR3 nucleotides are TGTGCCAGCAGCTTGGGGGGCGGTAGCCTAAATCAGCCCCAGCATTTT. Full variable domain (missing parts from reference TRBV2 and TRBJ1-5): EPEVTQTPSHQVTQMGQEVILRCVPISNHLYFYWYRQILGQKVEFLVSFYNNEISEKSEIFDDQFSVERPDGSNFTLKIRSTKLEDSAMYFCASSLGGGSLNQPQHFGDGTRLSIL.

In this sample, this clonotype turned up a few times. The chain uses TRBV6-2 or TRBV6-3 and TRBJ2-5; no clear D. Germline V gene sequence: CDR1 MNHEY, CDR2 SVGEGT. V lost 2 bases and J 5 bases, leaving 6 bases between the germline ends. There are 12 residues in the CDR3. The CDR3 protein is CASSYPVETQYF. The CDR3 nucleotides read TGTGCCAGCAGTTACCCCGTGGAGACCCAGTACTTC.

This clonotype was seen more than once but under ten times. V is TRBV6-5 and J is TRBJ2-1; 9 bases fit TRBD2. The CDR3 extends over 14 amino acids. Germline V gene lookup returns CDR1 MNHEY and CDR2 SVGAGI. J lost 13 bases, V lost 2 bases, and 9 bases had no gene match. CDR3 nucleotides: TGTGCCAGCAGTTACGGTTCGACTAGCGGAGATCAGTTCTTC. It translates to CASSYGSTSGDQFF.

This clonotype was recorded many times. The V gene is TRBV12-3 or TRBV12-4, the J gene TRBJ2-2, with D possibly matching TRBD2 (5 bases). V lost 0 bases to trimming and J lost 6 bases, with 14 bases between them. This CDR3 has 16 amino acids. CDR3 residues: CASSLALGKAAGELFF. CDR3 nucleotide sequence: TGTGCCAGCAGTTTAGCTCTAGGGAAAGCGGCCGGGGAGCTGTTTTTT.

The gene calls are TRBV6-5 and TRBJ2-1; 7 bases match TRBD1. With 6 bases clipped from V and 4 bases from J, the junction kept 9 bases outside the gene matches. CDR1 and CDR2 (germline): MNHEY, SVGAGI. The CDR3 length is 15 residues. This CDR3 is CASSPQGDDYNEQFF. In DNA form, the CDR3 reads TGTGCCAGCAGCCCCCAGGGGGATGATTACAATGAGCAGTTCTTC.

There are many counts of this clonotype. The V call is TRBV27, the J call TRBJ2-7, with D perhaps matching TRBD2 (5 bases). CDR1 is MNHEY, CDR2 SMNVEV, per germline (reference sequence). The CDR3 consists of 16 residues. V shed 0 bases and J shed 2 bases, with 14 bases lying between them. The CDR3 bases are TGTGCCAGCAGTTTATCGGTGGGGAGTTGGGCCTACGAGCAGTACTTC. Its translation is CASSLSVGSWAYEQYF.

This clonotype showed up many times. The rearrangement links TRBV11-2 to TRBJ1-3; unclear D gene. Germline CDR1 is SGHAT and CDR2 is FQNNGV. The CDR3 runs 14 residues. Trimming took 2 bases from V and 0 from J, leaving 5 bases between them. This chain's CDR3 is CASSLSRSGNTIYF. CDR3 coding DNA: TGTGCCAGCAGCTTAAGTCGCTCTGGAAACACCATATATTTT.

The chain has TRBV20-1 and TRBJ2-6, with D perhaps matching TRBD1 (5 bases). The germline gives CDR1 DFQATT, CDR2 SNEGSKA (reference sequence). CDR3 length: 14 amino acids. Trimming shortened V by 4 bases and J by 1 base, and 8 bases separated the two germline ends. DNA of the CDR3: TGCAGTGCTACCCCAGGGTCTGGGGCCAACGTCCTGACTTTC. This sequence encodes CSATPGSGANVLTF.

At least ten counts were recorded for this clonotype. The V call is TRBV12-3 or TRBV12-4, the J call TRBJ2-5, with 7 positions matching TRBD2. The CDR3 sequence is 14 residues long. The trim removed 6 bases at V and 3 bases at J, leaving 7 bases unmatched. This CDR3 is CASSRGLPKETQYF. CDR3 nucleotide sequence: TGTGCCAGCAGCCGGGGACTACCCAAAGAGACCCAGTACTTC.

This clonotype was recorded at least ten times. The rearrangement links TRBV2 to TRBJ2-3; possibly TRBD2 for D (5 bases). This CDR3 has 12 amino acids. Germline lookup yields CDR1 SNHLY and CDR2 FYNNEI. The V gene lost 7 bases and the J gene lost 5 bases, with 10 bases spanning the gap. CDR3 residues: CASTGFGDTQYF. In DNA form, the CDR3 reads TGTGCCAGCACGGGGTTTGGAGATACGCAGTATTTT.

This clonotype showed up many times. The rearrangement links TRBV29-1 to TRBJ1-2; 7 positions agree with TRBD1. Germline V gives CDR1 SQVTM, CDR2 ANQGSEA. J gave up 4 bases and V 7 bases, and 6 bases lay outside the gene matches. CDR3 length equals 12 residues. The DNA of the CDR3 is TGCAGCGCTCAGGGGGGTGGCTATGGCTACACCTTC. This translates into CSAQGGGYGYTF.

This clonotype was counted many times. CDR3 nucleotide sequence: TGTGCCAGCAGTTACGATCTAACGGCGAACACTGAAGCTTTCTTT. It translates to CASSYDLTANTEAFF. The chain employs TRBV6-2 or TRBV6-3 and TRBJ1-1, with D uncertain. The germline V gene has CDR1 MNHEY and CDR2 SVGEGT. The CDR3 contains 15 residues. V was shortened by 2 bases and J by 1 base, with 11 bases between the two germline ends.

This clonotype was observed at least ten times. The chain joins TRBV28 to TRBJ2-7; D may be TRBD2 (6 bases). The CDR3 runs to 13 residues. CDR1 MDHEN and CDR2 SYDVKM come from the germline V gene. Trimming removed 6 bases from V and 1 base from J, with 10 bases in between. The CDR3 sequence: CASREGGSYEQYV. The CDR3 coding sequence is TGTGCCAGCAGAGAGGGAGGTTCCTACGAGCAGTACGTC.

The V call is TRBV29-1, the J call TRBJ1-1; D is uncertain. Germline V lookup: CDR1 SQVTM, CDR2 ANQGSEA. The CDR3 is 14 residues long. Trimming took off 0 bases at V and 1 base at J, with 9 bases between the two ends. In DNA form, the CDR3 reads TGCAGCGTTGAAGATCGGCGGGGGAACACTGAAGCTTTCTTT. This gives the protein CSVEDRRGNTEAFF.